The rows below give T cell receptor beta chains drawn from one sample of a study of blood T cell repertoires in COVID-19. Only in-frame clones appear in the TCRdb table, and some are missing; sequencing was by immunoSEQ multiplex PCR. The sample comprises roughly 230,000 clones, about 86% of which are singletons, and roughly 3.1% rests with the top ten. Input material: PBMCs or T cells enriched from blood (not recorded which). These receptors were obtained from a man aged 45-65 years who had recovered from COVID-19. The CDR3 runs from the conserved cysteine through the conserved F or W. The D gene is left open where the match is weak. Part of the rows lack a size; the others show once, few, many or a class for expanded clones.

J,V,D,size,DNA,CDR3
TRBJ2-1,TRBV11-3,-,-,TGTGCCAGCAGCTTAGATCTAGGGAGCTCCTACAATGAGCAGTTCTTC,CASSLDLGSSYNEQFF
TRBJ1-3,TRBV9,-,-,TGTGCCAGCAGCGTAGATGGACGACAGAACACCATATATTTT,CASSVDGRQNTIYF
TRBJ2-7,TRBV6-2/TRBV6-3,TRBD2,-,TGTGCCAGCAGTTTCCTGGGGGGGACCTACGAGCAGTACTTC,CASSFLGGTYEQYF
TRBJ1-2,TRBV7-9,-,-,TGTGCCAGCAGCTTAGCAGCAGGGCTATATGGCTACACCTTC,CASSLAAGLYGYTF
TRBJ1-5,TRBV27,-,-,TGTGCCAGCAAAAGTCATGAGGGCTCGAACAATCAGCCCCAGCATTTT,CASKSHEGSNNQPQHF
TRBJ2-5,TRBV7-9,TRBD2,-,TGTGCCAGCAGTCGGGTAGCGGGGCGCCAAGAGACCCAGTACTTC,CASSRVAGRQETQYF
TRBJ2-5,TRBV7-7,TRBD1,-,TGTGCTAGCAGCGACCGGGACAGGAGTGGCGAGACCCAGTACTTC,CASSDRDRSGETQYF
TRBJ2-1,TRBV20-1,TRBD2,once,TGCAGTGCTAGTGAACAGACTAGCGGCTCTTCGGGGAATGAGCAGTTCTTC,CSASEQTSGSSGNEQFF
TRBJ2-1,TRBV19,-,-,TGTGCCAGTAGTATAGTACGTGGGTCGGGGCAGTTCTTC,CASSIVRGSGQFF
TRBJ2-1,TRBV18,-,-,TGTGCCAGCTCACCCCTGGGCCTAAGCTCCTACAATGAGCAGTTCTTC,CASSPLGLSSYNEQFF
TRBJ2-7,TRBV27,-,once,TGTGCCAGCAGTTTATCCGGCGGCTCCTACGAGCAGTACTTC,CASSLSGGSYEQYF
TRBJ2-5,TRBV7-9,TRBD2,-,TGTGCCAGCAGCTTAAGGCGGCTAGCGGCACAAGAGACCCAGTACTTC,CASSLRRLAAQETQYF
TRBJ1-1,TRBV5-6,TRBD1,-,TGTGCCAGCAGGCGCTACAGGGGAAGGACTGAAGCTTTCTTT,CASRRYRGRTEAFF
TRBJ2-2,TRBV29-1,TRBD1,-,TGCAGCGTGGGACAGCCAAGCACCGGGGAGCTGTTTTTT,CSVGQPSTGELFF
TRBJ2-1,TRBV10-1,TRBD1,-,TGCGCCAGCACCACCGGGACAGGGCCCTACAATGAGCAGTTCTTC,CASTTGTGPYNEQFF
TRBJ2-7,TRBV5-1,TRBD2,-,TGCGCCAGCAGTATCGGGGGGGCATACGAGCAGTACTTC,CASSIGGAYEQYF
TRBJ2-5,TRBV11-3,TRBD2,-,TGTGCCAGCAGCTTAGTTCTAAACGGGGGGGGCATACTGGGCGAGACCCAGTACTTC,CASSLVLNGGGILGETQYF
TRBJ1-3,TRBV7-8,-,-,TGTGCCAGCAGCTTAGCGCAGCGGGGTTGGGGAAACACCATATATTTT,CASSLAQRGWGNTIYF
TRBJ1-1,TRBV7-2,-,-,TGTGCCAGCAGCTTAGTCGGGGGTAAGAACACTGAAGCTTTCTTT,CASSLVGGKNTEAFF
TRBJ1-3,TRBV7-2,-,-,TGTGCCAGCAGCGCACATACCTCTGGAAACACCATATATTTT,CASSAHTSGNTIYF
TRBJ2-1,TRBV4-3,TRBD2,-,TGCGCCAGCAGCCAGGGACTAGCCGATGAGCAGTTCTTC,CASSQGLADEQFF
TRBJ1-4,TRBV7-6,TRBD1,-,TGTGCCAGCAGCTATCGATGGACAGGCGGGGAAAAACTGTTTTTT,CASSYRWTGGEKLFF
TRBJ1-3,TRBV10-3,-,-,TGTGCCATCATCGACTTGGCCTCAACCTCTGGAAACACCATATATTTT,CAIIDLASTSGNTIYF
TRBJ1-4,TRBV9,-,-,TGTGCCAGCAGCGTTTCCAGGTACCCCAATGAAAAACTGTTTTTT,CASSVSRYPNEKLFF
TRBJ1-2,TRBV20-1,-,few,TGCAGTGCTCAAGGCGGCGGCGGCTACACCTTC,CSAQGGGGYTF
TRBJ1-2,TRBV25-1,-,-,TGTGCCAGCTCCTTCGGTCGCTCTTCTTATGGCTACACCTTC,CASSFGRSSYGYTF
TRBJ2-2,TRBV7-2,TRBD2,-,TGTGCCAGCAGCTTATCCCCCGCGGGACTAGCGGGGACCGGGGAGCTGTTTTTT,CASSLSPAGLAGTGELFF
TRBJ1-2,TRBV3-1/TRBV3-2,-,once,TGTGCCAGCAACACAGGACGTAGGGGCTACACCTTC,CASNTGRRGYTF
TRBJ1-2,TRBV7-9,-,-,TGTGCCAGCAGCTTATTCCGGGGCTATGGCTACACCTTC,CASSLFRGYGYTF
TRBJ1-1,TRBV30,-,-,TGTGCCTGGAGTGTACGGGTCGGGGCTGAAGCTTTCTTT,CAWSVRVGAEAFF
TRBJ1-2,TRBV18,-,-,TGTGCCAGCTCACCACCGATCAGGGTGGACTATGGCTACACCTTC,CASSPPIRVDYGYTF
TRBJ1-5,TRBV15,TRBD1,-,TGTGCCACCGCGAGGCAGGGGGGCAATCAGCCCCAGCATTTT,CATARQGGNQPQHF
TRBJ1-2,TRBV19,TRBD1,-,TGTGCCAGTAGTATAGACGGCCCGGGACAGGGTAGCTATGGCTACACCTTC,CASSIDGPGQGSYGYTF
TRBJ1-4,TRBV9,TRBD1,-,TGTGCCAGCAGCACCACTCCCGGGACAGATGAAAAACTGTTTTTT,CASSTTPGTDEKLFF
TRBJ1-3,TRBV19,-,-,TGTGCCAGTAGTACCGGGGGGCGTTCCTCTGGAAACACCATATATTTT,CASSTGGRSSGNTIYF
TRBJ2-2,TRBV9,TRBD2,once,TGTGCCAGCAGCGTAGGACTAGCACTGAACACCGGGGAGCTGTTTTTT,CASSVGLALNTGELFF
TRBJ1-3,TRBV15,TRBD1,few,TGTGCCACCAGCAGAGACGAGACAGGGCGGATCATATATTTT,CATSRDETGRIIYF
TRBJ1-2,TRBV4-1,-,many,TGCGCCAGCAGCCAAGTTCTCTATGGCTACACCTTC,CASSQVLYGYTF
TRBJ2-3,TRBV10-3,TRBD2,few,TGTGCCATCAGTGATGGGCTAGCGGGAGTTGACACGCAGTATTTT,CAISDGLAGVDTQYF
TRBJ2-3,TRBV15,TRBD2,few,TGTGCCACCAGCAGAGAGCTAGCGGGAGGAGATACGCAGTATTTT,CATSRELAGGDTQYF
TRBJ2-2,TRBV3-1/TRBV3-2,-,-,TGTGCCAGCAGACCCCGCCCGACAGAAAACACCGGGGAGCTGTTTTTT,CASRPRPTENTGELFF
TRBJ1-4,TRBV10-3,-,-,TGTGCCATCAGTGTCGGACTCAATGCGGAAAAACTGTTTTTT,CAISVGLNAEKLFF
TRBJ2-1,TRBV2,-,-,TGTGCCAGCAGTGGCCCGACTGGAAGGTATGAGCAGTTCTTC,CASSGPTGRYEQFF
TRBJ1-1,TRBV3-1/TRBV3-2,TRBD1,once,TGTGCCAGCAGAGCAGGGGGCGGCACTGAAGCTTTCTTT,CASRAGGGTEAFF